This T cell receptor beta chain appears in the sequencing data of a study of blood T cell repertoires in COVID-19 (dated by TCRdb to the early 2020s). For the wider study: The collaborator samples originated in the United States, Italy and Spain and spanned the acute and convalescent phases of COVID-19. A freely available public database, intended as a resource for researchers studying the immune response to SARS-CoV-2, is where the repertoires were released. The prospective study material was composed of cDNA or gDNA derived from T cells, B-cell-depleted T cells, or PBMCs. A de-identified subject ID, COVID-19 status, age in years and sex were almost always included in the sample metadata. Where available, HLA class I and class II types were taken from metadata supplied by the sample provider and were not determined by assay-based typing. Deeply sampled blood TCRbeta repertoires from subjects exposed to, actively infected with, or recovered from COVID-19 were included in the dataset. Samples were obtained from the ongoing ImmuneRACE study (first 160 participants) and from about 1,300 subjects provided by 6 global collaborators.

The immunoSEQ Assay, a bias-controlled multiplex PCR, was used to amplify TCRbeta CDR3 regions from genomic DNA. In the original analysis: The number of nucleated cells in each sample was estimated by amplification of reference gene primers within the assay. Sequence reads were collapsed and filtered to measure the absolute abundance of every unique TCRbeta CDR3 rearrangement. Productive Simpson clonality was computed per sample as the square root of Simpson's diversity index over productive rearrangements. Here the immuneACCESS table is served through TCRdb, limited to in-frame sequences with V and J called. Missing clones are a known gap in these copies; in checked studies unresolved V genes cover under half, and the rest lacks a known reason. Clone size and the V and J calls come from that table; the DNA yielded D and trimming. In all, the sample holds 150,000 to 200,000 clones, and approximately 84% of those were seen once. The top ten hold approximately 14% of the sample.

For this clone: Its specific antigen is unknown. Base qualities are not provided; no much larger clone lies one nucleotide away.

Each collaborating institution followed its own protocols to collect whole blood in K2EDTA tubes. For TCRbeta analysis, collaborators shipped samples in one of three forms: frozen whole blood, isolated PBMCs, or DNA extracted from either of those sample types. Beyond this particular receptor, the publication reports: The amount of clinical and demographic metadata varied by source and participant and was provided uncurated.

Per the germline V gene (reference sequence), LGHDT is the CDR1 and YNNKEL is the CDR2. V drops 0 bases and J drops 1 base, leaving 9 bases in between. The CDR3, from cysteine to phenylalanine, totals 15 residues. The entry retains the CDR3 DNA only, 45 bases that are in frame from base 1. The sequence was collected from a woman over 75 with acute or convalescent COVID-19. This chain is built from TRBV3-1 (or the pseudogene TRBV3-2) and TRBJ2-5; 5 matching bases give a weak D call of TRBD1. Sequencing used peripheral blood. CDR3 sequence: CASSQDPTVQETQYF. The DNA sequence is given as TGTGCCAGCAGCCAAGATCCGACAGTCCAAGAGACCCAGTACTTC.